This entry is about one TCR beta chain. The target antigen is unknown. These data come from a study of cytomegalovirus exposure and HLA in healthy donors. The germline V gene encodes CDR1 MNHEY and CDR2 SVGAGI. Between the trimmed V and J ends, which lost 2 bases and 1 base, there was a span of 11 bases. The CDR3 loop spans 15 amino acids. 60 Vbeta and 13 Jbeta primers were used in PCR. Using immunoSEQ multiplex PCR, the repertoire was profiled, and TCRdb retains in-frame clones only, with some absent. In all, the sample yields just over 80,000 clones. The study's findings and limits: As a later analysis revealed, most CMV-associated TCR beta chains appeared HLA-restricted. Most of the TCR beta V segments (in an earlier analysis) were productive either about 87% or about 30% of the time. There were reportedly fewer N-insertions in an Asian-associated ancestry cluster than the roughly 610-donor mean, in a later analysis.

The V call is TRBV6-5, the J call TRBJ1-1; possible D gene TRBD1, 5 bases. This clonotype was sampled from a woman aged 25-40 years in good health and CMV-seronegative. Specimen: PBMCs. CDR3 sequence: CASSYSPTENTEAFF. The CDR3 DNA is TGTGCCAGCAGTTACAGTCCGACAGAGAACACTGAAGCTTTCTTT.